This T cell receptor beta chain was identified during a study of early T cells in non-severe SARS-CoV-2 infection. Study context: Bulk RNA isolated from unsorted whole blood underwent sequencing; chains were not paired. The study's findings and limits: The VDJdb matching leaned toward anti-spike CD8 responses and overlooked private and CD4 specificities.

Individually, cDNA molecules had unique molecular identifiers attached to them. TCRdb itself ran the 5' RACE reads through MiXCR, one entry per CDR3 protein. The sample gives 49,000 or so distinct CDR3 sequences, roughly 6% of which show up once; approximately 2.6% is in the top ten. This clonotype was detected many times. The antigen is not known. The CDR3 totals 14 residues. The V gene's germline CDR1 is KGHSH and CDR2 LQKENI. V shed 4 bases, J shed 5 bases, and the junction held 4 bases outside the gene matches. Sequencing was performed on whole blood, taken at baseline. The sequence was collected from an adult who was a healthcare worker with PCR-confirmed SARS-CoV-2 infection or an uninfected control (not recorded which). This chain links TRBV18 with TRBJ2-7; the match to TRBD1 covers 11 bases. The CDR3 coding sequence is TGTGCCAGCTCACGGAGGACAGGGGGCGACGAGCAGTACTTC. Its translation: CASSRRTGGDEQYF.